Presented here are 15 T cell receptor beta chains from one specimen sequenced in a study of blood T cell repertoires in COVID-19. The table came from immunoSEQ multiplex PCR; TCRdb's copy has only in-frame clones and leaves some out. The sample comprises about 79,000 clones, roughly 89% of which are singletons, and 4% to 5.5% rests with the top ten. Input material: peripheral blood. Source of these receptors: a man aged 50-59 years with active COVID-19.

The gene calls are TRBV7-2 and TRBJ2-1, with a tentative D call TRBD2 (6 bases). CDR1 and CDR2 from the germline V gene are SGHTA and FQGNSA. The CDR3 is made up of 15 amino acids. Trimming removed 5 bases from V and 15 bases from J, with 26 bases in between. The CDR3 reads CASSPVGGLSSTGFF. CDR3 nucleotides: TGTGCCAGCAGCCCTGTCGGGGGTTTATCCTCTACTGGGTTCTTC. The entire variable domain, with the rest obtained from reference TRBV7-2 and TRBJ2-1, is as follows: GAGVSQSPSNKVTEKGKDVELRCDPISGHTALYWYRQSLGQGLEFLIYFQGNSAPDKSGLPSDRFSAERTGGSVSTLTIQRTQQEDSAVYLCASSPVGGLSSTGFFGPGTRLTVL.

V and J are TRBV7-3 and TRBJ2-1, with a weak D call TRBD1 (5 bases). The V gene lost 2 bases and the J gene lost 0 bases, with 14 bases spanning the gap. CDR3 length equals 17 residues. Germline V CDR1 and CDR2: SGHTA, FQGTGA. CDR3: CASSLVGARSSYNEQFF. Here the CDR3 DNA reads TGTGCCAGCAGCTTAGTTGGGGCTAGGAGCTCCTACAATGAGCAGTTCTTC.

This rearrangement joins TRBV18 to TRBJ2-7; the match to TRBD2 covers 12 bases. Germline V gene sequence: CDR1 KGHSH, CDR2 LQKENI. The CDR3 spans 15 residues. J gave up 4 bases and V 6 bases, and 7 bases lay outside the gene matches. The CDR3 here is CASSTGTSGRYEQYF. The CDR3 bases are TGTGCCAGCTCTACCGGAACTAGCGGGAGGTACGAGCAGTACTTC. The full variable domain, completed using reference TRBV18 and TRBJ2-7, is NAGVMQNPRHLVRRRGQEARLRCSPMKGHSHVYWYRQLPEEGLKFMVYLQKENIIDESGMPKERFSAEFPKEGPSILRIQQVVRGDSAAYFCASSTGTSGRYEQYFGPGTRLTVT.

The DNA for the CDR3 is TGTGCCAGCAGTTACCGGGGGACCAATCAGCCCCAGCATTTT. The encoded protein is CASSYRGTNQPQHF. This chain joins TRBV6-6 and TRBJ1-5; D might be TRBD1 (5 bases). Looked up from germline, CDR1 is MNHNY and CDR2 is SVGAGI (reference sequence). V lost 2 bases and J 3 bases, leaving 8 bases between the germline ends. This CDR3 is 14 amino acids long.

This rearrangement joins TRBV9 to TRBJ2-5; TRBD2 matches at 7 bases. CDR1 is SGDLS and CDR2 is YYNGEE in the germline V gene. After removal of 2 bases from V and 1 base from J, the junction contained 2 bases not matched to a gene. CDR3 length: 14 residues. In DNA, the CDR3 is TGTGCCAGCAGCGTCCTAGCGGCCCAAGAGACCCAGTACTTC. It translates to CASSVLAAQETQYF.

The chain has TRBV4-1 and TRBJ1-2; 8 nucleotides align to TRBD1. Germline V gives CDR1 MGHRA, CDR2 YSYEKL. This CDR3 has 13 residues. V shed 6 bases, J shed 7 bases, and the junction held 7 bases outside the gene matches. CDR3 DNA sequence: TGCGCCAGCAGGAGAGGACAGGGAAGTGGCTACACCTTC. This encodes CASRRGQGSGYTF.

The chain is built from TRBV10-3 and TRBJ2-2; the D gene is possibly TRBD2 (5 bases). CDR1 is ENHRY and CDR2 is SYGVKD in the germline V gene. This CDR3 has 12 amino acids. The V end was cut by 5 bases, the J end by 6 bases, with 7 bases between. CDR3 in DNA: TGTGCCATCAGTCTAGCTCCCGGGGAGCTGTTTTTT. This codes for CAISLAPGELFF.

V and J are TRBV5-1 and TRBJ2-7; 8 bases align to TRBD1. The CDR3 spans 14 residues. The V gene's germline CDR1 is SGHRS and CDR2 YFSETQ. Losses at the gene ends were 2 bases for V and 5 bases for J; bases not matched to a gene: 6. This CDR3 is CASSLQGENNEQYF. DNA of the CDR3: TGCGCCAGCAGCTTACAGGGGGAAAATAACGAGCAGTACTTC.

V gene TRBV19 combines with J gene TRBJ1-2; D perhaps matches TRBD1 (6 bases). The CDR3 contains 14 residues. Germline V gene lookup returns CDR1 LNHDA and CDR2 SQIVND (reference sequence). Between the trimmed V and J ends, which lost 5 bases and 7 bases, there was a span of 17 bases. CDR3 loop: CASSYSGDRGGYTF. The CDR3 DNA follows: TGTGCCAGTAGTTATTCAGGGGACCGGGGTGGCTACACCTTC.

This chain uses TRBV28 with TRBJ2-5; 9 nucleotides line up with TRBD2. The germline V gene has CDR1 MDHEN and CDR2 SYDVKM. V shed 3 bases and J 7 bases; nucleotides not matched to a gene: 18. The CDR3 length is 18 residues. In DNA form, the CDR3 reads TGTGCCAGCAGTTTTTCCGGGTGGGCTAGCGGGGAGGTAGTGACCCAGTACTTC. Translation: CASSFSGWASGEVVTQYF.

The chain has TRBV4-1 and TRBJ1-1; a possible D gene is TRBD1 (6 bases). The V end was cut by 6 bases, the J end by 0 bases, with 11 bases between. The CDR3 has 14 residues. CDR1 and CDR2 from the germline V gene are MGHRA and YSYEKL. This CDR3 is CASRPTGMNTEAFF. The DNA of the CDR3 is TGCGCCAGCAGACCCACAGGGATGAACACTGAAGCTTTCTTT.

The gene calls are TRBV19 and TRBJ1-4; D unclear. Germline V gene lookup returns CDR1 LNHDA and CDR2 SQIVND (reference sequence). The germline V and J ends were trimmed by 5 bases and 2 bases, with 12 bases remaining between them. This CDR3 has 15 amino acids. The DNA for the CDR3 is TGTGCCAGTAGTCCCTTAGGGAGGACTAATGAAAAACTGTTTTTT. Amino acids: CASSPLGRTNEKLFF.

In DNA form, the CDR3 reads TGTGCCAGCAGTGGCACTAGCGGGAGGAACGAGCAGTACTTC. This codes for CASSGTSGRNEQYF. This rearrangement joins TRBV2 to TRBJ2-7, with TRBD2 matching 12 bases. V gave up 4 bases and J gave up 5 bases; unmatched junction bases: 3. This CDR3 is 14 amino acids long. Germline V CDR1 and CDR2: SNHLY, FYNNEI.

This chain connects TRBV28 to TRBJ1-5; 9 nucleotides match TRBD1. Germline V CDR1 and CDR2: MDHEN, SYDVKM. This CDR3 is built from 16 residues. The junction had 6 bases not matched to a gene; V was cut back by 6 bases and J by 0 bases. The CDR3 here is CASSGQGLGSNQPQHF. The DNA of the CDR3 is TGTGCCAGCAGCGGACAGGGGTTGGGTAGCAATCAGCCCCAGCATTTT.

This sequence joins TRBV5-5 and TRBJ1-6, with 8 bases identical to TRBD1. Trimming cost V 4 bases and J 7 bases; bases outside gene matches: 10. The CDR3 loop spans 16 amino acids. CDR1 is SGHKS and CDR2 is YYEKEE in the germline V gene (reference sequence). CDR3 nucleotides: TGTGCCAGCAGCCCACCGGGACAGGTGCGAAATTCACCCCTCCACTTT. It translates to CASSPPGQVRNSPLHF.